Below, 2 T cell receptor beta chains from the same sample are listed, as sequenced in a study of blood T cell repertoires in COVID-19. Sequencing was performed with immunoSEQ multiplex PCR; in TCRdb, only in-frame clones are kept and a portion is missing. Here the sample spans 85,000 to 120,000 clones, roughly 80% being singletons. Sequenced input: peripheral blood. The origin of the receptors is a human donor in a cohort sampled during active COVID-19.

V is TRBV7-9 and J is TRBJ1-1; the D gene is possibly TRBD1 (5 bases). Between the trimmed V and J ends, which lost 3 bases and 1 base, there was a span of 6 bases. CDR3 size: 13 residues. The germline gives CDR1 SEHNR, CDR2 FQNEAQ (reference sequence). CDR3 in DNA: TGTGCCAGCAGCTTCGGGGGGAACACTGAAGCTTTCTTT. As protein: CASSFGGNTEAFF.

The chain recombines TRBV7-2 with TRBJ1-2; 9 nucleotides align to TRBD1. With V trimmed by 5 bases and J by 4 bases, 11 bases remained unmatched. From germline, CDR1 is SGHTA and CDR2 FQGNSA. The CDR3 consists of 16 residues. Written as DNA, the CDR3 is TGTGCCAGCAGCGCTGGGACAGGGCTTGAGAGCTATGGCTACACCTTC. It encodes CASSAGTGLESYGYTF. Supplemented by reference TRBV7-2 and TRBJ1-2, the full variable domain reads GAGVSQSPSNKVTEKGKDVELRCDPISGHTALYWYRQSLGQGLEFLIYFQGNSAPDKSGLPSDRFSAERTGGSVSTLTIQRTQQEDSAVYLCASSAGTGLESYGYTFGSGTRLTVV.